This passage covers 10 T cell receptor beta chains from one sample sequenced in a study of regulatory T cells in long-lasting Graves disease. CDR3 regions were amplified by Arm-PCR using iRepertoire HTBI primers to build TCR beta libraries. Each CDR3 protein is one row after TCRdb ran MiXCR on the multiplex PCR reads. The table lists roughly 300,000 distinct CDR3 sequences, around 20% of them singletons. Time point defined: persistent/refractory GD, antithyroid drugs over 5 years with positive TRAb. PBMCs were the source of the RNA used for TCR sequencing. This specimen consisted of peripheral blood mononuclear cells (PBMCs), obtained when the disease was refractory, from a patient treated with antithyroid drugs. These receptors were obtained from a female donor with Graves disease.

This chain joins TRBV12-3 or TRBV12-4 and TRBJ1-5; 8 bases fit TRBD1. The CDR3 loop spans 16 amino acids. The trim removed 6 bases at V and 2 bases at J, leaving 9 bases unmatched. In DNA, the CDR3 is TGTGCCAGCAGCATCGCAGGGGGCGATGGCAATCAGCCCCAGCATTTT. It codes for CASSIAGGDGNQPQHF.

This chain connects TRBV10-3 to TRBJ1-2; D perhaps matches TRBD1 (6 bases). V was shortened by 2 bases and J by 4 bases, with 8 bases between the two germline ends. In germline, CDR1 is ENHRY, CDR2 SYGVKD. The CDR3 loop spans 13 amino acids. As DNA, the CDR3 is TGTGCCATCAGTGAGAGGGGGTCCTATGGCTACACCTTC. This sequence encodes CAISERGSYGYTF.

A word on this clonotype: This may be a read error: a much more frequent sequence differs by one nucleotide. The chain uses TRBV10-3 and TRBJ1-4; no reliable D call. Germline V lookup: CDR1 ENHRY, CDR2 SYGVKD. CDR3 length: 13 residues. V lost 8 bases and J lost 5, with 12 bases in between. As DNA, the CDR3 is TGTGCCATCGGTCCGCCCGCGAATGAAAAACTGTTTTTT. Protein sequence: CAIGPPANEKLFF.

This clonotype was detected only a few times. The CDR3 spells CASSLLTEQYF. The CDR3 region has the DNA TGTGCCAGCAGTTTACTGACCGAGCAGTACTTC. J is TRBJ2-7 and V is TRBV28, with D uncertain. Germline CDR1 MDHEN, CDR2 SYDVKM. The CDR3 consists of 11 residues. V dropped 2 bases and J dropped 6 bases, with 5 bases sitting between them.

This clonotype was recorded at least ten times. This chain joins TRBV3-1 and TRBJ2-7; TRBD1 matches 9 bases. There are 16 residues in the CDR3. Trimming took 4 bases from V and 1 from J; bases not matched to a gene: 8. Germline loops: CDR1 LGHDT, CDR2 YNNKEL (reference sequence). The CDR3 sequence is CASSRRGTGRSYEQYF. The CDR3, as DNA: TGTGCCAGCAGCCGACGTGGGACAGGGCGTTCCTACGAGCAGTACTTC.

The V and J genes are TRBV12-3 or TRBV12-4 and TRBJ1-2, with D perhaps matching TRBD1 (5 bases). Trimming left V 3 bases short and J 4 bases short, with 12 bases between. The CDR3 is 14 amino acids. This chain's CDR3 is CASSFGGSFYGYTF. CDR3 coding DNA: TGTGCCAGCAGTTTTGGGGGTTCCTTCTATGGCTACACCTTC.

The chain has TRBV5-1 and TRBJ2-2; 11 nucleotides agree with TRBD2. This CDR3 spans 18 amino acids. J was trimmed by 2 bases and V by 3 bases; bases with no gene match: 9. Germline V gene lookup returns CDR1 SGHRS and CDR2 YFSETQ. The DNA for the CDR3 is TGCGCCAGCAGCTCCTACATAGGGACTAGCGGAAACACCGGGGAGCTGTTTTTT. It translates to CASSSYIGTSGNTGELFF.

This clonotype showed up many times. The chain links TRBV2 to TRBJ1-5, with D tentatively TRBD1 (6 bases). The CDR3 runs 14 residues. In germline, CDR1 is SNHLY, CDR2 FYNNEI. V gave up 7 bases and J gave up 1 base, with 11 bases separating them. DNA for the CDR3: TGTGCCAGCAAAAAGACAGGAAGCAATCAGCCCCAGCATTTT. It yields the protein CASKKTGSNQPQHF.

This clonotype was picked up a small number of times. The chain recombines TRBV5-1 with TRBJ2-5, with TRBD1 as a possible D gene (5 bases). Germline V gives CDR1 SGHRS, CDR2 YFSETQ. Between the trimmed V and J ends, which lost 1 base and 0 bases, there was a span of 19 bases. The length of the CDR3 is 18 residues. CDR3 sequence reads: CASSLYFSRQNYQETQYF. The CDR3 DNA reads TGCGCCAGCAGCTTGTACTTTTCGCGACAGAATTACCAAGAGACCCAGTACTTC.

The genes are TRBV29-1 and TRBJ1-2; tentative D call: TRBD1 (6 bases). V lost 3 bases, J lost 4 bases, and 15 bases lay in between. Germline-derived CDR1 and CDR2 are SQVTM and ANQGSEA. This CDR3 is 14 amino acids long. CDR3 residues: CSVDRGALGYGYTF. CDR3 in DNA: TGCAGCGTTGATCGGGGGGCGCTCGGCTATGGCTACACCTTC. Looking up the rest from reference TRBV29-1 and TRBJ1-2 gives the full variable domain: SAVISQKPSRDICQRGTSLTIQCQVDSQVTMMFWYRQQPGQSLTLIATANQGSEATYESGFVIDKFPISRPNLTFSTLTVSNMSPEDSSIYLCSVDRGALGYGYTFGSGTRLTVV.